The 19 T cell receptor beta chains below come from one sample, sequenced in a study of T-cell memory formation after mild COVID-19. TCRdb recomputed calls from the 5' RACE reads with MiXCR, one row per CDR3 protein. The sample carries about 360,000 distinct CDR3 sequences, roughly 14% recorded once. Input material: PBMCs or a T cell subset sorted from them (not recorded which). The receptor source for this set is a man between 18 and 35 years old who had mild COVID-19 (a few samples of this study predate the infection). Cell type and time point are not known.

The sample holds a few counts of this clonotype. The V and J genes are TRBV4-3 and TRBJ1-6, with D possibly TRBD1 on 6 matching bases. The germline gives CDR1 LGHNA, CDR2 YSLEER. V lost 5 bases and J 1 base, leaving 12 bases between the germline ends. The CDR3 sequence is 16 residues long. The CDR3 DNA reads TGCGCCAGCAGCACCCGCGACAGGTCCTATAATTCACCCCTCCACTTT. It codes for CASSTRDRSYNSPLHF.

The chain has TRBV7-6 and TRBJ2-3, with a tentative D call TRBD2 (6 bases). The CDR3 sequence is 15 residues long. Trimming shortened V by 4 bases and J by 0 bases, and 11 bases separated the two germline ends. Per the germline V gene, CDR1 is SGHVS and CDR2 is FNYEAQ. In DNA form, the CDR3 reads TGTGCCAGCAGCTCCTCCGGGACTAGCACAGATACGCAGTATTTT. Residues: CASSSSGTSTDTQYF.

This clonotype has more than one count but fewer than ten. The chain carries TRBV7-9 and TRBJ1-1; 9 positions agree with TRBD1. V shed 5 bases and J 4 bases; nucleotides not matched to a gene: 8. This CDR3 is built from 15 residues. CDR1 is SEHNR and CDR2 is FQNEAQ in the germline V gene (reference sequence). The CDR3 coding sequence is TGTGCCAGCAGCGATAACAGGGGGCTGAGCACTGAAGCTTTCTTT. Translating gives CASSDNRGLSTEAFF.

The chain recombines TRBV4-3 with TRBJ2-1; 12 bases align to TRBD2. The junction had 8 bases not matched to a gene; V was cut back by 1 base and J by 7 bases. The germline gives CDR1 LGHNA, CDR2 YSLEER. CDR3 length: 17 amino acids. In nucleotides, the CDR3 is TGCGCCAGCAGCCAAGCCACCACTAGCGGGGGGCCTAATGAGCAGTTCTTC. Protein sequence: CASSQATTSGGPNEQFF.

The gene calls are TRBV7-9 and TRBJ2-1; 14 bases map to TRBD2. This CDR3 region has 15 residues. Germline values: CDR1 SEHNR, CDR2 FQNEAQ (reference sequence). Losses at the gene ends were 5 bases for V and 15 bases for J; bases not matched to a gene: 12. This CDR3 reads CASSPGTSGGPGRFF. The CDR3 DNA is TGTGCCAGCAGCCCCGGGACTAGCGGGGGCCCCGGGCGGTTCTTC.

The chain's CDR3 is CAISEPNTDTQYF. The CDR3 coding sequence is TGTGCCATCAGTGAGCCTAACACAGATACGCAGTATTTT. The chain has TRBV10-3 and TRBJ2-3; no definite D call. Germline CDR1 and CDR2: ENHRY and SYGVKD. This CDR3 contains 13 residues. The germline V and J ends were trimmed by 2 bases and 2 bases, with 5 bases remaining between them.

In this sample, this clonotype turned up a few times. CDR3 bases: TGTGCCAGCACAGGGGGCAATGGCTACACCTTC. It codes for CASTGGNGYTF. The J gene is TRBJ1-2, the V gene TRBV12-3 or TRBV12-4; TRBD1 matches at 8 bases. V dropped 7 bases and J dropped 6; count of bases not matched to a gene: 1. The CDR3 sequence is 11 residues long.

This clonotype was detected only a few times. The V call is TRBV3-1, the J call TRBJ2-7, with D perhaps matching TRBD2 (6 bases). This CDR3 comprises 17 residues. From germline, CDR1 is LGHDT and CDR2 YNNKEL (reference sequence). V was clipped by 4 bases and J by 1 base, with 20 bases between them. CDR3 protein: CASSPHEVWLASYEQYF. The CDR3, as DNA: TGTGCCAGCAGCCCCCACGAAGTGTGGCTAGCGTCCTACGAGCAGTACTTC.

V usage is TRBV5-4 and J usage is TRBJ1-4; tentatively, D is TRBD1 (6 bases). Per germline, CDR1 SGHNT and CDR2 YYREEE (reference sequence). Trimming left V 5 bases short and J 12 bases short, with 20 bases between. CDR3 length: 14 amino acids. CDR3 residues: CASSSQGTSGELFF. The DNA for the CDR3 is TGTGCCAGCAGTTCGCAGGGGACATCGGGGGAACTGTTTTTT.

This clonotype was picked up a small number of times. The chain employs TRBV29-1 and TRBJ1-2; TRBD1 is a possible D gene (5 bases). Per the germline V gene, CDR1 is SQVTM and CDR2 is ANQGSEA. The V and J ends lost 3 bases and 4 bases respectively, with 6 bases between them. The CDR3 has 11 residues. CDR3 coding DNA: TGCAGCGTTGACAGGGCCTATGGCTACACCTTC. It codes for CSVDRAYGYTF.

The chain combines TRBV3-1 with TRBJ2-2; 9 nucleotides line up with TRBD1. The CDR3 runs 12 residues. V lost 10 bases and J lost 7; bases outside the gene matches: 4. CDR1 LGHDT and CDR2 YNNKEL come from the germline V gene (reference sequence). CDR3 DNA sequence: TGTGCCACACAGGGGGCAGGCGGGGAGCTGTTTTTT. Translation gives CATQGAGGELFF. Full variable domain (outside the CDR3, taken from reference TRBV3-1 and TRBJ2-2): DTAVSQTPKYLVTQMGNDKSIKCEQNLGHDTMYWYKQDSKKFLKIMFSYNNKELIINETVPNRFSPKSPDKAHLNLHINSLELGDSAVYFCATQGAGGELFFGEGSRLTVL.

This clonotype was observed a few times. V and J are TRBV7-2 and TRBJ1-3; TRBD1 matches 7 bases. The CDR3 loop spans 14 amino acids. After removal of 1 base from V and 5 bases from J, the junction contained 2 bases not matched to a gene. CDR1 is SGHTA, CDR2 FQGNSA, per germline. The CDR3, as DNA: TGTGCCAGCAGCTTAGAACAGGGGAGAAACACCATATATTTT. Amino acids: CASSLEQGRNTIYF.

V is TRBV6-1 and J is TRBJ2-7, with TRBD1 identical over 12 bases. V lost 6 bases, J lost 3 bases, and 6 bases stayed unmatched. This CDR3 is 15 amino acids long. Germline V gene data show CDR1 as MNHNS and CDR2 as SASEGT. The CDR3 sequence: CASSLGTGGYYEQYV. The CDR3 DNA is TGTGCCAGCAGCCTCGGGACAGGGGGCTACTACGAGCAGTACGTC.

J is TRBJ2-5 and V is TRBV3-1; weak D call: TRBD1 (6 bases). Trimming pared 7 bases from V and 0 bases from J, leaving 12 bases between. From germline, CDR1 is LGHDT and CDR2 YNNKEL (reference sequence). The CDR3 totals 14 residues. The CDR3 sequence: CASNLRGYQETQYF. In nucleotides, the CDR3 is TGTGCCAGCAACCTAAGGGGGTACCAAGAGACCCAGTACTTC.

This sequence joins TRBV19 and TRBJ1-4; D is ambiguous. The CDR3 length is 13 residues. Trimming stripped 8 bases from V and 8 bases from J, with 15 bases between. Germline assignment: CDR1 LNHDA and CDR2 SQIVND (reference sequence). The CDR3 is CASSQQHLEKLFF. The CDR3 coding sequence is TGTGCCAGTTCGCAACAGCATCTCGAAAAACTGTTTTTT. Together with reference TRBV19 and TRBJ1-4, the CDR3 gives the full variable domain: DGGITQSPKYLFRKEGQNVTLSCEQNLNHDAMYWYRQDPGQGLRLIYYSQIVNDFQKGDIAEGYSVSREKKESFPLTVTSAQKNPTAFYLCASSQQHLEKLFFGSGTQLSVL.

The chain links TRBV9 to TRBJ1-1; D not resolved. Trimming shortened V by 0 bases and J by 0 bases, and 6 bases separated the two germline ends. Germline V gene sequence: CDR1 SGDLS, CDR2 YYNGEE. This CDR3 spans 14 amino acids. The CDR3, as DNA: TGTGCCAGCAGCGTAGCCGGCATGAACACTGAAGCTTTCTTT. This encodes CASSVAGMNTEAFF.

Ten or more counts support this clonotype. The chain combines TRBV6-5 with TRBJ2-3; D tentatively reads TRBD1 or TRBD2 (6 bases each). The V end lost 7 bases, the J end lost 2 bases, and 16 bases lay between the germline ends. This CDR3 spans 15 amino acids. Germline CDR1 reads MNHEY; CDR2 reads SVGAGI. The CDR3 protein is CASTPRGDPTDTQYF. In DNA, the CDR3 is TGTGCCAGCACGCCAAGGGGGGATCCCACAGATACGCAGTATTTT.

This clonotype has just a few counts. The gene calls are TRBV4-2 and TRBJ1-6; 7 positions agree with TRBD1. Trimming at V came to 3 bases and at J to 10 bases, leaving 9 bases not matched to a gene. The CDR3 has 15 residues. Germline V CDR1 and CDR2: LGHNA, YNFKEQ. The CDR3 spells CASSHKQGPESPLHF. As DNA, the CDR3 is TGTGCCAGCAGCCACAAACAGGGGCCTGAGTCACCCCTCCACTTT.

This clonotype appeared a few times. This chain joins TRBV7-9 and TRBJ2-7; 9 bases map to TRBD1. Germline V gene sequence: CDR1 SEHNR, CDR2 FQNEAQ (reference sequence). The CDR3 loop spans 13 amino acids. Losses at the gene ends were 8 bases for V and 3 bases for J; bases not matched to a gene: 5. CDR3 residues: CASRGTGHYEQYV. The CDR3 DNA reads TGTGCCAGCCGCGGGACAGGGCACTACGAGCAGTACGTC.